A single sample is the source of the 20 T cell receptor beta chains below, sequenced in a study of T cell changes during pregnancy in multiple sclerosis. The protocol was immunoSEQ multiplex PCR, while the TCRdb copy is restricted to in-frame clones and leaves out a portion. The sample lists approximately 22,000 clones; more than 75% were seen once. The material sequenced was CD4+ T cells from peripheral blood mononuclear cells, taken in the first trimester of pregnancy. These receptors all come from a female donor in good health, enrolled as a control in a pregnancy study.

The chain has TRBV15 and TRBJ1-4; perhaps TRBD1 as D (5 bases). The CDR3 is made up of 15 amino acids. V dropped 3 bases and J dropped 8 bases, with 16 bases sitting between them. The germline CDR1 and CDR2 sequences are LNHNV and YYDKDF (reference sequence). CDR3 in amino acids: CATSRRTRDGEKLFF. Here the CDR3 DNA reads TGTGCCACCAGCAGGCGGACTAGGGACGGCGAAAAACTGTTTTTT. The full variable domain, its missing parts supplied by reference TRBV15 and TRBJ1-4, is DAMVIQNPRYQVTQFGKPVTLSCSQTLNHNVMYWYQQKSSQAPKLLFHYYDKDFNNEADTPDNFQSRRPNTSFCFLDIRSPGLGDTAMYLCATSRRTRDGEKLFFGSGTQLSVL.

The J gene is TRBJ1-2, the V gene TRBV19, with TRBD1 matching 7 bases. Trimming at V came to 11 bases and at J to 7 bases, leaving 13 bases not matched to a gene. The CDR3 loop spans 13 amino acids. From germline, CDR1 is LNHDA and CDR2 SQIVND (reference sequence). The CDR3 DNA is TGTGCCTCCGCCCGGGACAGACTTCTTGGCTACACCTTC. The encoded protein is CASARDRLLGYTF.

This rearrangement joins TRBV10-2 to TRBJ2-1; TRBD2 might be the D (6 bases). V lost 2 bases and J lost 12, with 26 bases in between. CDR1 is WSHSY, CDR2 SAAADI, per germline. This CDR3 is 17 amino acids long. CDR3 region: CASSESTRDSGRYGQFF. The CDR3 bases are TGCGCCAGCAGTGAGAGCACCCGGGACTCAGGCCGGTATGGGCAGTTCTTC.

The rearrangement joins TRBV5-4 to TRBJ2-7; perhaps TRBD2 as D (5 bases). This CDR3 is built from 13 residues. The germline V and J ends were trimmed by 4 bases and 6 bases, with 14 bases remaining between them. The germline V gene has CDR1 SGHNT and CDR2 YYREEE (reference sequence). The CDR3 loop reads CASSPRLAGEQYF. In DNA, the CDR3 is TGTGCCAGCAGCCCCAGGCTAGCCGGCGAGCAGTACTTC.

The CDR3 loop is CASSSRLAGLYEQYF. In DNA, the CDR3 is TGTGCCAGTAGTTCCCGACTAGCGGGGCTTTACGAGCAGTACTTC. The chain has TRBV19 and TRBJ2-7; 11 positions agree with TRBD2. The V segment lost 5 bases and the J segment 4 bases; nucleotides outside the gene matches: 7. This CDR3 spans 15 amino acids. Per the germline V gene, CDR1 is LNHDA and CDR2 is SQIVND (reference sequence).

The chain joins TRBV19 to TRBJ2-1; 8 bases align to TRBD2. The CDR3 covers 14 residues. The V gene's germline CDR1 is LNHDA and CDR2 SQIVND (reference sequence). V shed 3 bases and J 4 bases; nucleotides not matched to a gene: 2. CDR3 DNA sequence: TGTGCCAGTAGTATCCGGGAGGGGTACAATGAGCAGTTCTTC. It translates to CASSIREGYNEQFF. Based on the CDR3 plus reference TRBV19 and TRBJ2-1, the full variable domain is DGGITQSPKYLFRKEGQNVTLSCEQNLNHDAMYWYRQDPGQGLRLIYYSQIVNDFQKGDIAEGYSVSREKKESFPLTVTSAQKNPTAFYLCASSIREGYNEQFFGPGTRLTVL.

The CDR3: CASSLGGQGNEKLFF. The CDR3 DNA reads as TGCGCCAGCAGCTTGGGTGGACAGGGAAATGAAAAACTGTTTTTT. The chain links TRBV5-1 to TRBJ1-4; 8 bases are shared with TRBD1. The germline V gene has CDR1 SGHRS and CDR2 YFSETQ. The CDR3 runs to 15 residues. The ends lost 0 bases at V and 5 bases at J; junction bases unmatched: 3.

The chain is built from TRBV10-3 and TRBJ2-7; 10 bases fit TRBD1. V trimming: 3 bases; J trimming: 2 bases; junction bases outside the gene matches: 7. Germline lookup yields CDR1 ENHRY and CDR2 SYGVKD. The CDR3 spans 16 residues. The CDR3 DNA reads TGTGCCATCAGTGACCCCCTAGGGACAGGGGCCTACGAGCAGTACTTC. This gives the protein CAISDPLGTGAYEQYF.

This chain connects TRBV6-5 to TRBJ2-7; 8 bases line up with TRBD1. V shed 4 bases and J 6 bases; nucleotides not matched to a gene: 11. Germline V gene lookup returns CDR1 MNHEY and CDR2 SVGAGI. This CDR3 region has 15 residues. The DNA of the CDR3 is TGTGCCAGCAGTTCCCTCCCCAGGACAGGGTCCGAGCAGTACTTC. It translates to CASSSLPRTGSEQYF.

The rearrangement uses TRBV18 and TRBJ2-7; no definite D call. V dropped 5 bases and J dropped 0 bases, with 11 bases sitting between them. This CDR3 is built from 14 residues. Germline assignment: CDR1 KGHSH and CDR2 LQKENI. The chain's CDR3 is CASSAPELSYEQYF. The CDR3 region has the DNA TGTGCCAGCTCAGCGCCCGAACTCTCCTACGAGCAGTACTTC. The variable domain in full, with the rest retrieved from reference TRBV18 and TRBJ2-7, is NAGVMQNPRHLVRRRGQEARLRCSPMKGHSHVYWYRQLPEEGLKFMVYLQKENIIDESGMPKERFSAEFPKEGPSILRIQQVVRGDSAAYFCASSAPELSYEQYFGPGTRLTVT.

This clone was picked up one time. V usage is TRBV30 and J usage is TRBJ1-1; no firm D call. Deletions cut 2 bases from V and 8 bases from J, with 12 bases between. The CDR3 contains 12 residues. CDR1 GTSNPN and CDR2 SVGIG come from the germline V gene (reference sequence). This chain's CDR3 is CAWSSQVTEAFF. In DNA, the CDR3 is TGTGCCTGGAGTAGTCAGGTTACAGAAGCTTTCTTT.

The chain joins TRBV5-6 to TRBJ2-5; D call uncertain. V was pared by 0 bases and J by 1 base, with 7 bases between. The CDR3 sequence is 14 residues long. CDR1 SGHDT and CDR2 YYEEEE come from the germline V gene. The CDR3 loop is CASSLVVGQETQYF. The CDR3, as DNA: TGTGCCAGCAGCTTGGTGGTCGGCCAAGAGACCCAGTACTTC.

This clone has just a few counts. This chain connects TRBV11-2 to TRBJ2-1; 7 positions agree with TRBD1. V lost 0 bases and J lost 4; bases outside the gene matches: 6. There are 16 residues in the CDR3. Germline CDR1 is SGHAT and CDR2 is FQNNGV. The DNA for the CDR3 is TGTGCCAGCAGCTTAGACCCCGGGACAGCATACAATGAGCAGTTCTTC. Its protein product is CASSLDPGTAYNEQFF.

This clone was picked up one time. This chain connects TRBV6-6 to TRBJ2-3; D may be TRBD1 (6 bases). This CDR3 is built from 15 residues. V lost 6 bases, J lost 0 bases, and 13 bases lay in between. Germline loops: CDR1 MNHNY, CDR2 SVGAGI (reference sequence). DNA for the CDR3: TGTGCCAGCAGCCCTGGACAGCCTAGCACAGATACGCAGTATTTT. Translating it yields CASSPGQPSTDTQYF.

The CDR3 DNA reads TGCAGTGCTAGAGATCAATACGAGCAGTACTTC. This encodes CSARDQYEQYF. This chain links TRBV20-1 with TRBJ2-5; D gene unclear. The J call is in doubt because the DNA end fits TRBJ2-7 better. This CDR3 is 11 amino acids long. Germline V CDR1 and CDR2: DFQATT, SNEGSKA (reference sequence).

The chain recombines TRBV2 with TRBJ1-2; TRBD1 matches at 7 bases. Trimming cost V 6 bases and J 8 bases; bases outside gene matches: 9. CDR1 and CDR2 from the germline V gene are SNHLY and FYNNEI. The CDR3 has 13 residues. The CDR3 spells CASRGTAAGGYTF. The DNA of the CDR3 is TGTGCCAGCAGAGGGACAGCCGCCGGGGGCTACACCTTC.

This chain joins TRBV6-6 and TRBJ2-1, with TRBD2 matching 9 bases. The CDR3 is 14 amino acids. The junction had 5 bases not matched to a gene; V was cut back by 2 bases and J by 9 bases. The germline V gene has CDR1 MNHNY and CDR2 SVGAGI (reference sequence). The CDR3 DNA sequence: TGTGCCAGCAGTTACCAAGCGGGAGGCGGTGAGCAGTTCTTC. Translation: CASSYQAGGGEQFF.

The gene calls are TRBV15 and TRBJ2-7, with 7 bases aligning to TRBD2. This CDR3 contains 14 residues. V lost 5 bases and J lost 2; bases outside the gene matches: 6. The germline V gene encodes CDR1 LNHNV and CDR2 YYDKDF (reference sequence). The CDR3 nucleotides read TGTGCCACCAGCCAAGGACTAGAAACCTACGAGCAGTACTTC. Translated, it gives CATSQGLETYEQYF.

This chain joins TRBV7-9 and TRBJ2-7, with D tentatively TRBD2 (5 bases). CDR3 length: 15 residues. Trimming cost V 1 base and J 4 bases, with 14 bases left between them. In germline, CDR1 is SEHNR, CDR2 FQNEAQ (reference sequence). The CDR3 nucleotides read TGTGCCAGCAGCTTAGGAGAGGGCGGTACGTACGAGCAGTACTTC. Its translation: CASSLGEGGTYEQYF.

The rearrangement links TRBV28 to TRBJ2-1; 10 bases fit TRBD2. CDR3 length: 17 amino acids. Germline CDR1 MDHEN, CDR2 SYDVKM. With V trimmed by 3 bases and J by 3 bases, 8 bases remained unmatched. CDR3 nucleotides: TGTGCCAGCAGTTTCCCGAGGACTAGCGGAGACTACAATGAGCAGTTCTTC. Translation: CASSFPRTSGDYNEQFF.